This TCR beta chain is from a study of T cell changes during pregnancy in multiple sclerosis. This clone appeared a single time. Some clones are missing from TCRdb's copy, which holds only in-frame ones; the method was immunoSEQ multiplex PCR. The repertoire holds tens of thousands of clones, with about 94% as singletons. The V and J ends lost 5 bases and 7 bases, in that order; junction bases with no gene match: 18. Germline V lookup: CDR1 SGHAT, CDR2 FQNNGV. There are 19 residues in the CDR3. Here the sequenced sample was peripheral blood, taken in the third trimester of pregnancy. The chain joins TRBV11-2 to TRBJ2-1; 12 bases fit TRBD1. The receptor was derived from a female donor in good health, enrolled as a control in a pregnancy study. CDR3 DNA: TGTGCCAGCAGCCATAGAGGGGCACCGGGACAGGGGGCTTGGAATGAGCAGTTCTTC. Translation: CASSHRGAPGQGAWNEQFF.